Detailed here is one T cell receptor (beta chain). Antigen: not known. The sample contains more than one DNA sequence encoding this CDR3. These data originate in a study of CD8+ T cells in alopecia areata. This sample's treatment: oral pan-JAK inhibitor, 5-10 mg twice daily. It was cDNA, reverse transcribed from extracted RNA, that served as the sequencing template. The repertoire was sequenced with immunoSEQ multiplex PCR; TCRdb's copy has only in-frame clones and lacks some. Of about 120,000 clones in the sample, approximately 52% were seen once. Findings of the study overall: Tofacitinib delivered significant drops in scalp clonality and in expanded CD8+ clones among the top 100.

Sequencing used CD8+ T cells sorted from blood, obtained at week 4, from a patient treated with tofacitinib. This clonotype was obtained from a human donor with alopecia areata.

In DNA form, the CDR3 reads TGCAGCGCGCGGGGCTCCTACGAGCAGTACTTC. This translates into CSARGSYEQYF. The chain carries TRBV29-1 and TRBJ2-7; D perhaps matches TRBD2 (6 bases). CDR1 and CDR2 from the germline V gene are SQVTM and ANQGSEA. The V end was cut by 7 bases, the J end by 0 bases, with 7 bases between. This CDR3 is built from 11 residues.